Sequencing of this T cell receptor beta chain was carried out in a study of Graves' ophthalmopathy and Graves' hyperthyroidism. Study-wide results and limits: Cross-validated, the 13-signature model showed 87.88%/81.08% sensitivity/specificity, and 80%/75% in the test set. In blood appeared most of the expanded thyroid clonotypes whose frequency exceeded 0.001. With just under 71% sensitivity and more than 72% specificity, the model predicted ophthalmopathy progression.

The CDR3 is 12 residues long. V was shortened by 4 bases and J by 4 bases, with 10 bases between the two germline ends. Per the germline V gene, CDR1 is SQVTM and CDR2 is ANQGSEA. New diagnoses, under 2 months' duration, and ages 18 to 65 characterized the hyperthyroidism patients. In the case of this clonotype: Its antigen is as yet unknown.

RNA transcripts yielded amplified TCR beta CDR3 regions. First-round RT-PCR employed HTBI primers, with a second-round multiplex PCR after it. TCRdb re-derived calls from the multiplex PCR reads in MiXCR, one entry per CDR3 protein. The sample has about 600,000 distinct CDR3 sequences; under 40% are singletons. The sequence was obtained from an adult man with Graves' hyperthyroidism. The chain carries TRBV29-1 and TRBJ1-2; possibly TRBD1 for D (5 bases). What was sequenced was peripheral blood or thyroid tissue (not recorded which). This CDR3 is CSVADSSYGYTF. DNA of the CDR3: TGCAGCGTTGCCGACAGCTCCTATGGCTACACCTTC.